One TCR beta chain is described in this entry. Its antigen is not known. A read error may account for a junction end that differs from germline. These data are taken from a study of cytomegalovirus exposure and HLA in healthy donors. Overall study context: There were fewer than 130 million unique TCR beta sequences, drawn from around 180 million T cells, in an earlier analysis. As released early, the data held about 85 million unique TCRs from HLA-typed donors. The study, taken as a whole, reports: Several of the most significant clusters appeared linked to common viral pathogens, based on a later analysis.

PCR primers comprised 60 Vbeta and 13 Jbeta primers. Study processing details: The authors later counted about 80 million unique TCR beta chains, some 11 million of them shared. TCRdb's table, derived via immunoSEQ multiplex PCR, lists solely in-frame clones and lacks some. Clone size and the V and J calls come from that table; the DNA yielded D and trimming. The table lists 200,000 to 250,000 clones, approximately 82% of them singletons. This sequence was found in a woman aged 60-75 years in good health and CMV-seropositive. Sequenced: PBMCs.

CDR3 region: CSSSPRVGEQYF. For the CDR3, the DNA is TGTTCCAGCAGCCCCAGGGTTGGCGAGCAGTACTTC. The rearrangement links TRBV7-9 to TRBJ2-7; TRBD1 is a possible D gene (5 bases). Germline CDR1 is SEHNR and CDR2 is FQNEAQ (reference sequence). The CDR3 spans 12 residues.